The clone carrying this T cell receptor beta chain has more than one count but fewer than ten. These data come from a study of blood T cell repertoires in COVID-19. Measured with immunoSEQ multiplex PCR; TCRdb has only the in-frame clones, and not every one. Of approximately 310,000 clones listed, around 84% are singletons. V shed 4 bases and J 6 bases; nucleotides not matched to a gene: 6. Germline CDR1 is SGHDT and CDR2 is YYEEEE. CDR3 size: 14 residues. The source material was PBMCs or T cells enriched from blood (not recorded which). The TCR comes from a woman aged 25 to 39 who had been exposed to COVID-19. This rearrangement joins TRBV5-6 to TRBJ2-3; 9 nucleotides agree with TRBD1. The DNA of the CDR3 is TGTGCCAGCAGCGTAACAGGGGGCGCGGATACGCAGTATTTT. The encoded protein is CASSVTGGADTQYF.